The rows below give T cell receptor beta chains drawn from one sample of a study of blood T cell repertoires in COVID-19. Here immunoSEQ multiplex PCR was the method, and the copy in TCRdb shows in-frame clones only, minus some. The repertoire has 120,000 or so clones, about 84% of them found once; the top ten carry about 3.9%. Material for sequencing was peripheral blood. The receptors were sampled from a man in his fifties or sixties with acute or convalescent COVID-19. CDR3s include the opening cysteine and the closing phenylalanine or tryptophan. Fields, in order: V gene, J gene, CDR3 protein.

TRBV14	TRBJ2-3	CASSQYPRDTQYF
TRBV18	TRBJ1-5	CASSQTGGHGNQPQHF
TRBV6-2/TRBV6-3	TRBJ2-5	CASRPGTSGSGYQETQYF
TRBV5-1	TRBJ2-1	CASSFSRTGIRGSYNEQFF
TRBV28	TRBJ2-7	CASSFISGRYEQYF
TRBV9	TRBJ1-3	CASSVGRQPSGNTIYF
TRBV7-2	TRBJ2-5	CASSSPGAGGETQYF
TRBV5-1	TRBJ1-5	CASSETGTGGGQPQHF
TRBV4-2	TRBJ2-1	CASSLRPLEVDEQFF
TRBV2	TRBJ2-5	CASTPGLEETQYF
TRBV5-6	TRBJ2-5	CASSLGERSGETQYF
TRBV3-1/TRBV3-2	TRBJ1-4	CASSQASGEKLFF
TRBV4-1	TRBJ2-7	CASSLQNEGSYEQYF
TRBV5-4	TRBJ1-2	CASSLDRAYGYTF
TRBV19	TRBJ2-2	CASSIDPQGPNTGELFF
TRBV19	TRBJ2-6	CASSRQGAPGANVLTF
TRBV29-1	TRBJ2-5	CSVSWRETQYF